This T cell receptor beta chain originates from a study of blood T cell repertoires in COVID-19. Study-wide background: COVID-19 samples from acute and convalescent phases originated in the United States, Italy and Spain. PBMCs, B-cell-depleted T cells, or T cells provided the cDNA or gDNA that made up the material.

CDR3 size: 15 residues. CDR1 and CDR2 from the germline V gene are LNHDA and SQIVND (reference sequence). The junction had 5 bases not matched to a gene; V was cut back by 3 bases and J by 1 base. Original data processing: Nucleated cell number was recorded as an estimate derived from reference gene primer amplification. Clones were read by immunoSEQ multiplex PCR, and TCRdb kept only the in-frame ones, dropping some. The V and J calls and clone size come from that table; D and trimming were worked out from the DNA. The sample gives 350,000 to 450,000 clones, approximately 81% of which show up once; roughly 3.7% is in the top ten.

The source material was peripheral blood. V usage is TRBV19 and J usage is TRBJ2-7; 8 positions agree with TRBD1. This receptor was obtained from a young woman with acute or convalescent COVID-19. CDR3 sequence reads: CASSIAQGESYEQYF. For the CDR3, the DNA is TGTGCCAGTAGTATCGCACAGGGGGAATCCTACGAGCAGTACTTC.